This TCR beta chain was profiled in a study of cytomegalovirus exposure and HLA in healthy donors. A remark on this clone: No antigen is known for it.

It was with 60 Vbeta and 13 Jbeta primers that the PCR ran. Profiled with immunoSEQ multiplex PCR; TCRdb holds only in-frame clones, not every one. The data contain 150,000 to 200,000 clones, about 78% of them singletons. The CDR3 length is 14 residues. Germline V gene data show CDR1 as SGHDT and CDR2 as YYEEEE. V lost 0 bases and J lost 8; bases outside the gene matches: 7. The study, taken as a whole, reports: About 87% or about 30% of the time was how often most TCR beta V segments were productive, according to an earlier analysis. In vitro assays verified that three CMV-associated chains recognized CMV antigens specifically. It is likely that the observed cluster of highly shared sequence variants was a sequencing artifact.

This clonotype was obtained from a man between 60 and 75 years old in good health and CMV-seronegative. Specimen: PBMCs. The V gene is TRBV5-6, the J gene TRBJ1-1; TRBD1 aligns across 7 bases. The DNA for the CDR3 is TGTGCCAGCAGCTTGGTGTCACAGGGGAGGGAAGCTTTCTTT. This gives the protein CASSLVSQGREAFF.